A single sample gave rise to the 27 T cell receptor beta chains below, sequenced in a study of blood T cell repertoires in COVID-19. The method was immunoSEQ multiplex PCR; TCRdb's version includes in-frame clones alone and lacks a portion of them. The table shows about 16,000 clones, with about nine tenths occurring only once. The sequencing sample was made of peripheral blood. The receptors were sampled from a human donor in a cohort sampled during active COVID-19.

The chain employs TRBV6-2 or TRBV6-3 and TRBJ2-7; D is undetermined. V lost 5 bases to trimming and J lost 3 bases, with 5 bases between them. CDR1 is MNHEY and CDR2 is SVGEGT in the germline V gene. The CDR3 totals 11 residues. CDR3 nucleotide sequence: TGTGCCAGCAGTGGCAGCTACGAGCAGTACTTC. This translates into CASSGSYEQYF.

The chain has TRBV6-5 and TRBJ1-3; 9 nucleotides match TRBD1. The CDR3 is 13 amino acids. Germline CDR1 and CDR2: MNHEY and SVGAGI. V was pared by 6 bases and J by 7 bases, with 4 bases of the junction left unmatched. CDR3 residues: CASRPGTGNTIYF. For the CDR3, the DNA is TGTGCCAGCAGACCCGGGACAGGGAACACCATATATTTT.

The chain joins TRBV6-6 to TRBJ2-5, with TRBD1 matching over 10 bases. V dropped 6 bases and J dropped 4; count of bases not matched to a gene: 11. Germline loops: CDR1 MNHNY, CDR2 SVGAGI (reference sequence). This CDR3 contains 16 residues. The CDR3 DNA reads TGTGCCAGCAGACCCTTATCGGACAGGGGGGGAGAGACCCAGTACTTC. It is translated as CASRPLSDRGGETQYF.

Worth noting for this clone: One junction end disagrees with the germline gene, perhaps due to a read error. The V and J genes are TRBV19 and TRBJ2-3; D possibly corresponds to TRBD2 (5 bases). The CDR3 has 16 residues. The germline V gene has CDR1 LNHDA and CDR2 SQIVND (reference sequence). The CDR3: CASSLEAVTGTDTQYF. The CDR3 DNA follows: TGTGCCAGTAGTTTAGAAGCGGTAACTGGTACAGATACGCAGTATTTT.

The J gene is TRBJ2-7, the V gene TRBV2; 7 positions agree with TRBD1. The CDR3 totals 13 residues. Germline V lookup: CDR1 SNHLY, CDR2 FYNNEI. The V gene end was trimmed by 6 bases and the J gene end by 4 bases; junction bases not matched to a gene: 6. DNA for the CDR3: TGTGCCAGCAGCGCCGGGACAGTTTACGAGCAGTACTTC. Translation gives CASSAGTVYEQYF.

On this clone itself: Sequence at one end of the junction differs from germline and may be a read error. The V call is TRBV7-2, the J call TRBJ2-7; 8 bases fit TRBD1. The length of the CDR3 is 13 residues. Germline V lookup: CDR1 SGHTA, CDR2 FQGNSA. This chain's CDR3 is CASSLQGRDRFHF. The CDR3 region has the DNA TGTGCCAGCAGCTTACAAGGCCGGGACAGGTTCCACTTC.

The table lists this clone with a few counts. V and J are TRBV5-1 and TRBJ2-5; 10 bases line up with TRBD1. Germline V lookup: CDR1 SGHRS, CDR2 YFSETQ. This CDR3 has 17 residues. The trim removed 0 bases at V and 2 bases at J, leaving 7 bases unmatched. The CDR3 is CASSLEPGQGIQETQYF. In DNA, the CDR3 is TGCGCCAGCAGCTTGGAGCCGGGACAGGGGATACAAGAGACCCAGTACTTC.

CDR3 coding DNA: TGTGCCACCAAGAATGCTCCAGGGGTCGGGGGCTACACCTTC. It encodes CATKNAPGVGGYTF. The chain is built from TRBV6-5 and TRBJ1-2, with D possibly matching TRBD1 (6 bases). Per germline, CDR1 MNHEY and CDR2 SVGAGI. V was cut by 10 bases and J by 8 bases, with 23 bases left in between. This CDR3 is built from 14 residues.

The genes are TRBV7-2 and TRBJ2-3; the D gene is possibly TRBD2 (6 bases). V was shortened by 7 bases and J by 1 base, with 18 bases between the two germline ends. Per germline, CDR1 SGHTA and CDR2 FQGNSA. This CDR3 has 16 residues. DNA of the CDR3: TGTGCCAGCACCCCGGAGGGCTACTACCGCACAGATACGCAGTATTTT. Amino acid sequence: CASTPEGYYRTDTQYF.

The chain combines TRBV5-1 with TRBJ1-6; D is perhaps TRBD1 (6 bases). Per the germline V gene, CDR1 is SGHRS and CDR2 is YFSETQ. The V end was cut by 0 bases, the J end by 10 bases, with 11 bases between. The CDR3 has 14 amino acids. The CDR3 loop is CASSLGDNYSPLHF. CDR3 in DNA: TGCGCCAGCAGCTTGGGGGACAATTACTCACCCCTCCACTTT.

This rearrangement joins TRBV6-5 to TRBJ1-5; 9 bases agree with TRBD1. The CDR3 is 14 amino acids. CDR1 MNHEY and CDR2 SVGAGI come from the germline V gene. With V trimmed by 10 bases and J by 7 bases, 11 bases remained unmatched. The CDR3 reads CATDPGQGDQPQHF. CDR3 in DNA: TGTGCCACCGACCCGGGACAGGGAGACCAGCCCCAGCATTTT.

The CDR3 reads CASSLEAGANVLTF. In nucleotides, the CDR3 is TGTGCCAGCAGCTTAGAGGCCGGGGCCAACGTCCTGACTTTC. The rearrangement links TRBV11-2 to TRBJ2-6; D gene unclear. The CDR3 covers 14 residues. The germline gives CDR1 SGHAT, CDR2 FQNNGV. Between the trimmed V and J ends, which lost 0 bases and 4 bases, there was a span of 4 bases.

The V call is TRBV7-8, the J call TRBJ1-2; 10 nucleotides align to TRBD1. The CDR3 extends over 13 amino acids. Per the germline V gene, CDR1 is SGHVS and CDR2 is FQNEAQ. With 5 bases clipped from V and 8 bases from J, the junction kept 5 bases outside the gene matches. CDR3 in amino acids: CASSPGTGVGYTF. CDR3 DNA: TGTGCCAGCAGCCCCGGGACAGGGGTCGGCTACACCTTC.

This clone was counted a single time. The chain links TRBV28 to TRBJ1-2; no firm D call. The CDR3 extends over 13 amino acids. Trimming pared 2 bases from V and 6 bases from J, leaving 10 bases between. Germline-derived CDR1 and CDR2 are MDHEN and SYDVKM. CDR3 loop: CASSLLRRHGYTF. The CDR3 DNA reads as TGTGCCAGCAGTTTACTTAGGCGGCATGGCTACACCTTC.

CDR3 in DNA: TGTGCCTGGAGTATCGCGGGAGTAGGATCCTACGAGCAGTACTTC. This codes for CAWSIAGVGSYEQYF. V gene TRBV30 combines with J gene TRBJ2-7, with 7 bases that match TRBD2. The CDR3 length is 15 residues. The junction had 8 bases not matched to a gene; V was cut back by 2 bases and J by 1 base. Germline CDR1 and CDR2: GTSNPN and SVGIG (reference sequence).

This clone appeared a single time. The chain has TRBV2 and TRBJ1-3; D gene unclear. Trimming stripped 4 bases from V and 0 bases from J, with 7 bases between. The CDR3 sequence is 14 residues long. Germline assignment: CDR1 SNHLY and CDR2 FYNNEI. The CDR3 protein is CASSVLLSGNTIYF. The CDR3 DNA sequence: TGTGCCAGCAGTGTTCTCCTCTCTGGAAACACCATATATTTT. The complete variable domain, with remaining parts taken from reference TRBV2 and TRBJ1-3, reads EPEVTQTPSHQVTQMGQEVILRCVPISNHLYFYWYRQILGQKVEFLVSFYNNEISEKSEIFDDQFSVERPDGSNFTLKIRSTKLEDSAMYFCASSVLLSGNTIYFGEGSWLTVV.

CDR3 nucleotide sequence: TGCAGCGTTGGACTAGCGGGAGCCCGGGAGCAGTTCTTC. Amino acids: CSVGLAGAREQFF. The V gene is TRBV29-1, the J gene TRBJ2-1; 12 bases match TRBD2. The germline CDR1 and CDR2 sequences are SQVTM and ANQGSEA. Losses at the gene ends were 4 bases for V and 10 bases for J; bases not matched to a gene: 5. The CDR3 contains 13 residues.

The V gene is TRBV28, the J gene TRBJ1-6; D is unresolved. The V gene lost 6 bases and the J gene lost 0 bases, with 12 bases spanning the gap. Per germline, CDR1 MDHEN and CDR2 SYDVKM. The CDR3 consists of 16 residues. The CDR3 protein is CASRPLSYSYNSPLHF. In nucleotides, the CDR3 is TGTGCCAGCAGACCCTTGAGCTACTCCTATAATTCACCCCTCCACTTT.

The chain links TRBV28 to TRBJ2-5, with D unclear. Trimming left V 0 bases short and J 1 base short, with 15 bases between. The CDR3 loop spans 17 amino acids. Germline-derived CDR1 and CDR2 are MDHEN and SYDVKM. In nucleotides, the CDR3 is TGTGCCAGCAGTTTATGCAATGGGTCAGGTATCCAAGAGACCCAGTACTTC. This codes for CASSLCNGSGIQETQYF.

The rearrangement links TRBV7-8 to TRBJ2-1; a possible D gene is TRBD1 (6 bases). The CDR3 sequence is 14 residues long. V shed 5 bases and J shed 5 bases, with 13 bases lying between them. Germline values: CDR1 SGHVS, CDR2 FQNEAQ. The CDR3 region is CASSGEAGDNEQFF. For the CDR3, the DNA is TGTGCCAGCAGCGGAGAGGCAGGGGACAATGAGCAGTTCTTC.

The V gene is TRBV27, the J gene TRBJ1-1; D gene ambiguous. V lost 3 bases and J lost 2, with 7 bases in between. The CDR3 is made up of 13 amino acids. Germline loops: CDR1 MNHEY, CDR2 SMNVEV (reference sequence). The CDR3 nucleotides read TGTGCCAGCAGTTTCAGGATCAACACTGAAGCTTTCTTT. This encodes CASSFRINTEAFF.

The chain is built from TRBV2 and TRBJ2-3, with TRBD2 matching over 11 bases. Looked up from germline, CDR1 is SNHLY and CDR2 is FYNNEI. The junction had 9 bases not matched to a gene; V was cut back by 10 bases and J by 3 bases. The CDR3 loop spans 15 amino acids. This CDR3 is CANGIAGGPTDTQYF. CDR3 DNA: TGTGCCAACGGGATAGCGGGAGGGCCTACAGATACGCAGTATTTT.

The gene calls are TRBV28 and TRBJ1-1, with 8 bases lining up with TRBD1. The CDR3 is 14 amino acids. Germline CDR1 and CDR2: MDHEN and SYDVKM. V gave up 3 bases and J gave up 2 bases; unmatched junction bases: 2. CDR3 sequence (DNA): TGTGCCAGCAGTTTCGGACAGGGTAACACTGAAGCTTTCTTT. Translated: CASSFGQGNTEAFF.

The chain uses TRBV5-1 and TRBJ1-6; D is perhaps TRBD1 (6 bases). In germline, CDR1 is SGHRS, CDR2 YFSETQ. V lost 3 bases and J lost 7, with 20 bases in between. This CDR3 contains 17 residues. The CDR3 region is CASSYLPGQSYNSPLHF. The CDR3 region has the DNA TGCGCCAGCAGCTATTTACCGGGACAAAGCTACAATTCACCCCTCCACTTT.

The chain combines TRBV4-2 with TRBJ1-1; D may be TRBD1 (6 bases). The CDR3 covers 14 residues. Germline V gene sequence: CDR1 LGHNA, CDR2 YNFKEQ. V lost 1 base to trimming and J lost 2 bases, with 8 bases between them. This CDR3 reads CASSQAGTNTEAFF. CDR3 DNA sequence: TGTGCCAGCAGCCAAGCAGGGACAAACACTGAAGCTTTCTTT.

The chain has TRBV18 and TRBJ2-5; D is unclear. The CDR3 extends over 13 amino acids. The germline CDR1 and CDR2 sequences are KGHSH and LQKENI. The germline V and J ends were trimmed by 5 bases and 3 bases, with 10 bases remaining between them. In DNA form, the CDR3 reads TGTGCCAGCTCATCCCTCACAAAAGAGACCCAGTACTTC. Amino acid sequence: CASSSLTKETQYF.

The chain recombines TRBV6-5 with TRBJ2-7; D not certain. The V and J ends lost 6 bases and 2 bases respectively, with 11 bases between them. CDR1 and CDR2 from the germline V gene are MNHEY and SVGAGI. The CDR3 runs to 13 residues. DNA of the CDR3: TGTGCCAGCAGAGGTCTAGTGACCTACGAGCAGTACTTC. Its translation: CASRGLVTYEQYF.